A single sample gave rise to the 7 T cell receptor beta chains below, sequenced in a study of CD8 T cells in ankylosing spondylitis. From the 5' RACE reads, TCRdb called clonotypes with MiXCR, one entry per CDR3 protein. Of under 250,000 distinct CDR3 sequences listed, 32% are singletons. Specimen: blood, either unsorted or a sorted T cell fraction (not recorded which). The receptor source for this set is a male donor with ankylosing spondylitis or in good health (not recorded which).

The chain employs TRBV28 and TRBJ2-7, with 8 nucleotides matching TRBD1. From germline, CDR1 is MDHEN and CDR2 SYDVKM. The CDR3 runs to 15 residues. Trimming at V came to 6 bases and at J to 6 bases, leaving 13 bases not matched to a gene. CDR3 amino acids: CASSSHGQGSREQYF. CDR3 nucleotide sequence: TGTGCCAGCAGCTCTCACGGACAGGGATCGCGCGAGCAGTACTTC.

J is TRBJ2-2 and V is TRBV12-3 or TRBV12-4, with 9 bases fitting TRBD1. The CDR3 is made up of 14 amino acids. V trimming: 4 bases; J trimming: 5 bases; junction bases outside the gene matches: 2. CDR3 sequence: CASSYGTGTGELFF. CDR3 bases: TGTGCCAGCAGTTACGGGACAGGGACCGGGGAGCTGTTTTTT.

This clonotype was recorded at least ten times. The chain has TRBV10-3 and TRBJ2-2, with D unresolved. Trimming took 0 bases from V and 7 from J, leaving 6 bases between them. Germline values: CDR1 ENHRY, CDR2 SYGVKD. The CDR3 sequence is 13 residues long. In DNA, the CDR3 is TGTGCCATCAGTGAGTCGGTGGGCGGGGAGCTGTTTTTT. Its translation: CAISESVGGELFF.

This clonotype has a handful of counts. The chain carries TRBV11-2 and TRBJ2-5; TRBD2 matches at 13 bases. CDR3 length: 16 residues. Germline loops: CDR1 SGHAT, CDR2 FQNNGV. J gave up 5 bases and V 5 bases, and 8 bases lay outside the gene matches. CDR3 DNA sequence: TGTGCCAGCAGCACCCGGACTAGCGGGGGTGGGGAGACCCAGTACTTC. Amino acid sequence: CASSTRTSGGGETQYF.

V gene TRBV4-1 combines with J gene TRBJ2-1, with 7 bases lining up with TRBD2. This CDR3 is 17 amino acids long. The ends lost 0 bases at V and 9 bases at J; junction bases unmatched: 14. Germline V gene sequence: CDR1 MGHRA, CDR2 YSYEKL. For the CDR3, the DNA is TGCGCCAGCAGCCAAGATAGTTCCACACTATGGGAGGGTGAGCAGTTCTTC. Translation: CASSQDSSTLWEGEQFF.

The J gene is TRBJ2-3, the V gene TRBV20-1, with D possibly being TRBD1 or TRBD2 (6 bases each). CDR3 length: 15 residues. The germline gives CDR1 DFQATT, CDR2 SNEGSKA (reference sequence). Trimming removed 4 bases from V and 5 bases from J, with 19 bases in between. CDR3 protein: CSATTPGGGIDTQYF. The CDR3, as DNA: TGCAGTGCTACTACACCCGGAGGGGGGATAGATACGCAGTATTTT.

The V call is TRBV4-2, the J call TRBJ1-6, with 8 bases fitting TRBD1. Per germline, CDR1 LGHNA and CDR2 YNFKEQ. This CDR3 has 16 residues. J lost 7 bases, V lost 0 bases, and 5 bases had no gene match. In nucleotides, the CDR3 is TGTGCCAGCAGCCAAGAACTCCAGGGGGCGAATTCACCCCTCCACTTT. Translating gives CASSQELQGANSPLHF.